The next 13 T cell receptor beta chains were all read from a single sample in a study of T cell responses to AZD1222 COVID-19 vaccine. Using immunoSEQ multiplex PCR, the repertoire was profiled, and TCRdb retains in-frame clones only, with some absent. Among around 140,000 clones listed, 85% to 95% were seen once. The material sequenced was peripheral blood, taken after recovery from COVID-19. The receptors stem from an adult who had recovered from COVID-19.

This clone appeared a single time. The gene calls are TRBV5-4 and TRBJ1-1; a weak D match, TRBD1 (5 bases). The CDR3 runs to 16 residues. V was trimmed by 4 bases and J by 0 bases, leaving 16 bases between them. Per germline, CDR1 SGHNT and CDR2 YYREEE (reference sequence). The CDR3 nucleotides read TGTGCCAGCAGCGGGACGTTGGGTGGCATGAACACTGAAGCTTTCTTT. Amino acids: CASSGTLGGMNTEAFF.

DNA of the CDR3: TGTGCCAGCAGTCCCCTCCAGCGTGGGGCCGAGCAGTACTTC. This sequence encodes CASSPLQRGAEQYF. The chain joins TRBV27 to TRBJ2-7, with D perhaps TRBD1 (5 bases). Germline-derived CDR1 and CDR2 are MNHEY and SMNVEV (reference sequence). V lost 5 bases, J lost 6 bases, and 17 bases lay in between. This CDR3 has 14 amino acids.

The V gene is TRBV11-2, the J gene TRBJ2-3, with 8 nucleotides matching TRBD2. The CDR3 totals 15 residues. The ends lost 6 bases at V and 6 bases at J; junction bases unmatched: 11. Germline V gene lookup returns CDR1 SGHAT and CDR2 FQNNGV. Written as DNA, the CDR3 is TGTGCCAGCAGTTTTAAGCGGGAGAGGGGGGATACGCAGTATTTT. It yields the protein CASSFKRERGDTQYF.

V usage is TRBV5-8 and J usage is TRBJ1-1; the D is unclear. V lost 0 bases to trimming and J lost 7 bases, with 10 bases between them. Germline assignment: CDR1 SGHTS and CDR2 YDEGEE. CDR3 size: 13 residues. The CDR3 DNA follows: TGTGCCAGCAGCTTGGACCTCGGGAGTGAAGCTTTCTTT. The encoded protein is CASSLDLGSEAFF.

The chain couples TRBV19 to TRBJ1-5; no clear D. CDR1 LNHDA and CDR2 SQIVND come from the germline V gene (reference sequence). The CDR3 is 12 amino acids. V gave up 10 bases and J gave up 1 base, with 8 bases separating them. CDR3 bases: TGTGCCACCTCACTCAGCAATCAGCCCCAGCATTTT. This translates into CATSLSNQPQHF.

This clone showed up just a few times. The rearrangement joins TRBV21-1 to TRBJ2-2; whether TRBD2, the table's D call, matches the DNA was not checked. TRBV21-1 is termed a pseudogene. This CDR3 spans 16 amino acids. CDR3 sequence (DNA): TGTGCCAGCAGCGCCCGACTAGCGGGAGGGCCCGGGGAGCTGTTTTTT. It specifies CASSARLAGGPGELFF.

V gene TRBV3-1 (or the pseudogene TRBV3-2) combines with J gene TRBJ1-2; perhaps TRBD1 as D (5 bases). CDR1 is LGHDT, CDR2 YNNKEL, per germline (reference sequence). This CDR3 is built from 13 residues. V was pared by 7 bases and J by 4 bases, with 13 bases between. The DNA of the CDR3 is TGTGCCAGCACCTTTGGGGCGGCCTATGGCTACACCTTC. As protein: CASTFGAAYGYTF.

This chain joins TRBV5-4 and TRBJ1-6; 7 bases are shared with TRBD1. The CDR3 has 14 residues. The V gene's germline CDR1 is SGHNT and CDR2 YYREEE (reference sequence). V trimming: 2 bases; J trimming: 8 bases; junction bases outside the gene matches: 4. Here the CDR3 reads CASSFAQGDSPLHF. The CDR3 nucleotides read TGTGCCAGCAGCTTTGCCCAGGGGGATTCACCCCTCCACTTT.

The chain joins TRBV2 to TRBJ2-4; no firm D call. The CDR3 has 13 residues. In germline, CDR1 is SNHLY, CDR2 FYNNEI. Trimming stripped 5 bases from V and 11 bases from J, with 16 bases between. The CDR3 loop reads CASSNEGLVLQYF. Here the CDR3 DNA reads TGTGCCAGCAGTAATGAAGGCCTGGTTCTTCAGTACTTC.

The CDR3 spells CASSIGRVPRDYGYTF. In DNA, the CDR3 is TGTGCCAGTAGTATAGGCAGAGTTCCTAGGGACTATGGCTACACCTTC. The chain uses TRBV19 and TRBJ1-2; D unresolved. This CDR3 region has 16 residues. Germline V lookup: CDR1 LNHDA, CDR2 SQIVND (reference sequence). With 1 base removed from V and 3 bases from J, the gap between germline ends came to 15 bases. Full variable domain (rest looked up from reference TRBV19 and TRBJ1-2): DGGITQSPKYLFRKEGQNVTLSCEQNLNHDAMYWYRQDPGQGLRLIYYSQIVNDFQKGDIAEGYSVSREKKESFPLTVTSAQKNPTAFYLCASSIGRVPRDYGYTFGSGTRLTVV.

The V and J genes are TRBV5-4 and TRBJ2-7; a possible D gene is TRBD1 (6 bases). Germline V CDR1 and CDR2: SGHNT, YYREEE (reference sequence). This CDR3 is 13 amino acids long. Trimming removed 5 bases at V and 2 bases at J, with 11 bases between. The CDR3 sequence is CASSVDRAYEQYF. The CDR3 nucleotides read TGTGCCAGCAGTGTGGACAGAGCCTACGAGCAGTACTTC.

The rearrangement links TRBV5-6 to TRBJ1-5; D perhaps matches TRBD1 (5 bases). Trimming took off 0 bases at V and 4 bases at J, with 8 bases between the two ends. Germline V CDR1 and CDR2: SGHDT, YYEEEE. The CDR3 is made up of 14 amino acids. The CDR3 DNA is TGTGCCAGCAGCTTGGGCAGGGTTAATCAGCCCCAGCATTTT. Translating it yields CASSLGRVNQPQHF.

The rearrangement uses TRBV11-3 and TRBJ2-5, with 10 bases matching TRBD2. Germline CDR1 reads SGHNT; CDR2 reads YENEEA. V lost 5 bases, J lost 2 bases, and 14 bases stayed unmatched. The CDR3 extends over 18 amino acids. The CDR3 region is CASSPGASGRGEQETQYF. The CDR3 DNA reads as TGTGCCAGCAGCCCAGGGGCTAGCGGGAGAGGGGAACAAGAGACCCAGTACTTC.